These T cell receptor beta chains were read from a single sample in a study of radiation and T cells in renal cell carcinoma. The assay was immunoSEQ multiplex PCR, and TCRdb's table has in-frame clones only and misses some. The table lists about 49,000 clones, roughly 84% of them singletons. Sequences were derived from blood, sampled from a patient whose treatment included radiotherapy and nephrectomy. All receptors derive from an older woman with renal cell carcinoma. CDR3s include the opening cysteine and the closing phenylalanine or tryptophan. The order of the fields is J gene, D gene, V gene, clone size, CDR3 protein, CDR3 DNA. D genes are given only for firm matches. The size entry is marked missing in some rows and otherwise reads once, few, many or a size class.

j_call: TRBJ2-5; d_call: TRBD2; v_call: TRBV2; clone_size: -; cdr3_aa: CASRGAGLAGGLTEETQYF; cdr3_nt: TGTGCCAGCAGGGGCGCCGGACTAGCGGGGGGTCTGACTGAAGAGACCCAGTACTTC
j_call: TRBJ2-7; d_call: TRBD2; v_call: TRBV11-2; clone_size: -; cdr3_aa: CASSPTSGSSYEQYF; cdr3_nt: TGTGCCAGCAGCCCCACTAGCGGAAGCTCCTACGAGCAGTACTTC
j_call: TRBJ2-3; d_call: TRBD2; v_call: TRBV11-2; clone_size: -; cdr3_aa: CASSHRGAGLTDTQYF; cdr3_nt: TGTGCCAGCAGTCACCGGGGAGCGGGACTCACAGATACGCAGTATTTT
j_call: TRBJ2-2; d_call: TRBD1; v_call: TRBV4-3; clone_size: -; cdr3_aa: CASSHGTGAGELFF; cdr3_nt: TGCGCCAGCAGCCATGGGACAGGGGCCGGGGAGCTGTTTTTT
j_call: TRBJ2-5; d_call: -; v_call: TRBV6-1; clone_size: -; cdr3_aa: CASEVMGGETQYF; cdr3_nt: TGTGCCTCGGAGGTGATGGGCGGGGAGACCCAGTACTTC
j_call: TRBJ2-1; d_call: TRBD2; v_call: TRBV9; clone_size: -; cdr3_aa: CASSVGAGTSGRNEQFF; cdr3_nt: TGTGCCAGCAGCGTAGGAGCGGGGACTAGCGGACGCAATGAGCAGTTCTTC
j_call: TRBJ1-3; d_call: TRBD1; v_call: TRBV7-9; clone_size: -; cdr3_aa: CASSHTGADSGNTIYF; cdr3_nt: TGTGCCAGCAGCCATACAGGGGCCGACTCTGGAAACACCATATATTTT
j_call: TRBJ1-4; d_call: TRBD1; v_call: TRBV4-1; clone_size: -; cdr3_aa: CASSQNAGTGLEKLFF; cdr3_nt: TGCGCCAGCAGCCAAAATGCAGGGACAGGTCTTGAAAAACTGTTTTTT
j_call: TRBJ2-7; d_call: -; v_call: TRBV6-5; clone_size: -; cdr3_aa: CASSQHYEQYF; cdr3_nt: TGTGCCAGCAGCCAGCATTACGAGCAGTACTTC
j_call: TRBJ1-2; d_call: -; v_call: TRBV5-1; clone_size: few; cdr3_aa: CASSLVGASGYGYTF; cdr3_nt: TGCGCCAGCAGCTTGGTCGGGGCTTCAGGCTATGGCTACACCTTC
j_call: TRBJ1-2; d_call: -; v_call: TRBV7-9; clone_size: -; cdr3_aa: CASTSQSAGYGYTF; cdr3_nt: TGTGCCAGCACCTCTCAATCGGCGGGCTATGGCTACACCTTC
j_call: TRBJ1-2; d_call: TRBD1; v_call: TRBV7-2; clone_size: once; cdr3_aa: CASSLALDRGRRGYTF; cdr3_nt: TGTGCCAGCAGCTTAGCTCTGGACAGGGGGAGGAGGGGCTACACCTTC
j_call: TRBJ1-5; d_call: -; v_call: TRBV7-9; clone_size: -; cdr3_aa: CASSLRLEQPQHF; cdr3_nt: TGTGCCAGCAGCTTAAGGTTGGAACAGCCCCAGCATTTT
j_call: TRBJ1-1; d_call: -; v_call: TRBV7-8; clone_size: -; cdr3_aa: CASTAGRGTEAFF; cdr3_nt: TGTGCCAGCACCGCCGGAAGGGGCACTGAAGCTTTCTTT
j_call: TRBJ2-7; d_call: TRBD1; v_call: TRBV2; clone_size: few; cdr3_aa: CASNPGTVYEQYF; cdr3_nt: TGTGCCAGCAACCCCGGGACAGTCTACGAGCAGTACTTC
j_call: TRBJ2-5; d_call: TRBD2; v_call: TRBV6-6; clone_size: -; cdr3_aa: CASMRSGGSQETQYF; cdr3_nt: TGTGCCAGCATGAGGAGCGGGGGATCTCAAGAGACCCAGTACTTC
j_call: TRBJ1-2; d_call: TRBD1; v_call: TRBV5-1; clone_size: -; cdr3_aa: CASSPSGGTYGYTF; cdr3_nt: TGCGCCAGCAGCCCTTCAGGGGGAACCTATGGCTACACCTTC
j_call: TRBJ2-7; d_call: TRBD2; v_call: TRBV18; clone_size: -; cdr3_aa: CASSPTSGLTYEQYF; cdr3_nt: TGTGCCAGCTCACCGACTAGCGGACTTACCTACGAGCAGTACTTC
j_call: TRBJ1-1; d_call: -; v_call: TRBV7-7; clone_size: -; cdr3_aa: CASSLAGGSTEAFF; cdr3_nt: TGTGCCAGCAGCTTAGCAGGGGGGAGCACTGAAGCTTTCTTT
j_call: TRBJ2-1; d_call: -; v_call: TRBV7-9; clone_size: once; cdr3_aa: CASSPGHRPRIGQFF; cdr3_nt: TGTGCCAGCAGCCCGGGCCACCGCCCAAGAATAGGGCAGTTCTTC
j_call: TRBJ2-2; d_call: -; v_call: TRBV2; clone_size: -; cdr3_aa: CASSVPTGGTGELFF; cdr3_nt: TGTGCCAGCAGTGTTCCAACGGGTGGGACCGGGGAGCTGTTTTTT
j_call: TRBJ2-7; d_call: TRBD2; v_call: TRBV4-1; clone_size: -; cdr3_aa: CASSQDGTSGGIYEQYF; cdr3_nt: TGCGCCAGCAGCCAAGACGGGACTAGCGGGGGGATCTACGAGCAGTACTTC
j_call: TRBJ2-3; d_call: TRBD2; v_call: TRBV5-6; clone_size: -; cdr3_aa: CASSLYRTSGESTDTQYF; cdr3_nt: TGTGCCAGCAGCCTATATCGGACTAGCGGAGAGAGCACAGATACGCAGTATTTT
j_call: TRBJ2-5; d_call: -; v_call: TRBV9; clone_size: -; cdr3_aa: CASSVGATGWETQYF; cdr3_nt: TGTGCCAGCAGCGTAGGGGCTACAGGGTGGGAGACCCAGTACTTC
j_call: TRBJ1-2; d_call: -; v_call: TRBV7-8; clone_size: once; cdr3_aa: CASSLGPGYGYTF; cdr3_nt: TGTGCCAGCAGCTTAGGTCCCGGGTATGGCTACACCTTC
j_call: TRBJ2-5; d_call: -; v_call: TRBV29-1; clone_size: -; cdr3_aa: CSVNPGETQYF; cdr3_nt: TGCAGCGTTAATCCCGGTGAGACCCAGTACTTC
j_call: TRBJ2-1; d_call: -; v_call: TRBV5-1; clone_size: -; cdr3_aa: CASSPPSGANEQFF; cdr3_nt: TGCGCCAGCAGCCCCCCGAGCGGAGCTAATGAGCAGTTCTTC
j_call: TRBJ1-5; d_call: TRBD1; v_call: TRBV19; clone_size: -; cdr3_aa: CASSKTDRGLGQPQHF; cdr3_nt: TGTGCCAGTAGTAAAACGGACAGGGGGCTTGGTCAGCCCCAGCATTTT
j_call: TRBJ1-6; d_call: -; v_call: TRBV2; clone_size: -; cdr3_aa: CASSGRENSPLHF; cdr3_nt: TGTGCCAGCAGTGGTCGAGAGAATTCACCCCTCCACTTT
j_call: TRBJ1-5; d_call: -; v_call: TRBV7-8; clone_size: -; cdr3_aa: CASSPPGDLFQPQHF; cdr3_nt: TGTGCCAGCAGCCCACCGGGGGACCTTTTCCAGCCCCAGCATTTT
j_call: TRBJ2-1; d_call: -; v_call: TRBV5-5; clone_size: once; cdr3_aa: CASSLVWGNEQFF; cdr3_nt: TGTGCCAGCAGCTTGGTATGGGGGAATGAGCAGTTCTTC